This TCR beta chain was documented in a study of T cell responses to AZD1222 COVID-19 vaccine. Study-level results: Vaccine-associated CD4 TCRs spanned spike, dominant at 160-218 and 743-854. Every sample of the repertoires postdated the peak T cell response. The sample set comprised mostly white British donors with more females, and clonal diversity was possibly underestimated.

Sequencing was performed with immunoSEQ multiplex PCR; in TCRdb, only in-frame clones are kept and a portion is missing. Among roughly 150,000 clones listed, about 92% were seen once. In regard to this clone: Its antigen is as yet unknown.

Germline lookup yields CDR1 SGHRS and CDR2 YFSETQ. V lost 7 bases to trimming and J lost 8 bases, with 10 bases between them. The CDR3 has 11 amino acids. This receptor was taken from an adult in good health. The V gene is TRBV5-1, the J gene TRBJ2-1; D remains unclear. Sample: peripheral blood, taken on day 0 of AZD1222 vaccination. CDR3 coding DNA: TGCGCCAGCGGTCTTACGGATGAGCAGTTCTTC. Its protein is CASGLTDEQFF.